This T cell receptor beta chain was sequenced in a study of OX40 agonist ivuxolimab in advanced cancers. This clone has a single count. Looked up from germline, CDR1 is MNHNS and CDR2 is SASEGT. This CDR3 is built from 13 residues. V lost 6 bases and J lost 8; bases outside the gene matches: 3. Produced via immunoSEQ multiplex PCR; TCRdb's table is partial and in-frame only. The sample lists 96,000 or so clones; about 80% were seen once. The chain is built from TRBV6-1 and TRBJ2-1; 11 bases line up with TRBD1. The sequence derives from an adult with an advanced solid tumor such as melanoma, head and neck, liver or kidney cancer. The sample was CD4+ or CD8+ T cells sorted from blood, taken in a trial of the OX40 agonist ivuxolimab. The CDR3 DNA reads as TGTGCCAGCAGCCGGACAGGGGGCGATGAGCAGTTCTTC. Amino acid sequence: CASSRTGGDEQFF.